A single sample is the source of the 2 T cell receptor beta chains below, sequenced in a study of OX40 agonist ivuxolimab in advanced cancers. Generated by immunoSEQ multiplex PCR, the TCRdb table keeps only in-frame clones and is missing some. The sample has about 110,000 clones, less than 95% seen once; the top ten hold 1% to 1.5%. The sample in question was CD4+ or CD8+ T cells sorted from blood, obtained in a trial of the OX40 agonist ivuxolimab. These receptors all stem from an adult with an advanced solid tumor such as melanoma, head and neck, liver or kidney cancer.

In the case of this clone: One end of the junction does not line up with germline, which may come from a read error. This sequence joins TRBV30 and TRBJ1-2; 9 nucleotides align to TRBD1. CDR1 is GTSNPN and CDR2 is SVGIG in the germline V gene (reference sequence). The CDR3 totals 11 residues. The DNA of the CDR3 is TGCGCGAAGGACAGGGGTGGCGGCTACACCTTC. Residues: CAKDRGGGYTF.

V and J are TRBV7-9 and TRBJ2-7; possibly TRBD1 for D (5 bases). The CDR3 length is 14 residues. V was shortened by 1 base and J by 0 bases, with 7 bases between the two germline ends. In germline, CDR1 is SEHNR, CDR2 FQNEAQ (reference sequence). The CDR3 sequence: CASSLVDSSYEQYF. CDR3 bases: TGTGCCAGCAGCTTAGTTGACAGCTCCTACGAGCAGTACTTC.